The 28 T cell receptor beta chains below were found in one sample sequenced in a study of blood T cells in healthy people across ages. Primed by a sample-barcoded 5' primer and a J-beta primer mix, a second PCR proceeded for 7 to 11 cycles. TCRdb called the 5' RACE reads again in MiXCR, with one record for every CDR3 protein. The sample records over a million distinct CDR3 sequences, approximately 59% being singletons. Sequenced: blood. These receptors were taken from a man aged 18 to 29 in good health.

The V gene is TRBV6-5, the J gene TRBJ2-5; D may be TRBD1 (6 bases). Per the germline V gene, CDR1 is MNHEY and CDR2 is SVGAGI. V lost 4 bases to trimming and J lost 1 base, with 16 bases between them. The CDR3 extends over 16 amino acids. CDR3 region: CASSSSRTETQETQYF. The DNA of the CDR3 is TGTGCCAGCAGTTCTTCACGGACAGAGACCCAAGAGACCCAGTACTTC.

The chain is built from TRBV7-8 and TRBJ2-4; TRBD1 aligns across 8 bases. CDR3 size: 16 residues. Trimming removed 4 bases from V and 4 bases from J; junction bases left unmatched: 9. Germline V lookup: CDR1 SGHVS, CDR2 FQNEAQ. In DNA form, the CDR3 reads TGTGCCAGCAGCTCCCCCCCGACAGGGGCTAAAAACATTCAGTACTTC. This codes for CASSSPPTGAKNIQYF.

This clonotype was observed a few times. The V and J genes are TRBV28 and TRBJ2-3; weak D call: TRBD2 (5 bases). Trimming left V 9 bases short and J 0 bases short, with 10 bases between. The CDR3 runs 13 residues. Germline V gives CDR1 MDHEN, CDR2 SYDVKM. This CDR3 reads CASRLASTDTQYF. CDR3 DNA sequence: TGTGCCAGTCGTCTAGCTAGCACAGATACGCAGTATTTT.

This clonotype was seen just once. The chain carries TRBV3-1 and TRBJ2-1; D is uncertain. This CDR3 comprises 16 residues. The V end lost 4 bases, the J end lost 8 bases, and 21 bases lay between the germline ends. Per the germline V gene, CDR1 is LGHDT and CDR2 is YNNKEL (reference sequence). Here the CDR3 DNA reads TGTGCCAGCAGCCCGATCCAAAGACTCAGGCCAGATGAGCAGTTCTTC. It encodes CASSPIQRLRPDEQFF.

This clonotype was detected once. V usage is TRBV5-1 and J usage is TRBJ1-1, with 9 bases that match TRBD1. With V trimmed by 3 bases and J by 1 base, 4 bases remained unmatched. The germline CDR1 and CDR2 sequences are SGHRS and YFSETQ. The CDR3 runs to 15 residues. Here the CDR3 DNA reads TGCGCCAGCAGCTCCCAGGGACAGGGGAACACTGAAGCTTTCTTT. It is translated as CASSSQGQGNTEAFF.

This sequence joins TRBV7-9 and TRBJ2-2; tentatively, D is TRBD1 (6 bases). From germline, CDR1 is SEHNR and CDR2 FQNEAQ (reference sequence). CDR3 size: 13 residues. Trimming pared 8 bases from V and 1 base from J, leaving 8 bases between. The CDR3 spells CASEQGNTGELFF. CDR3 nucleotide sequence: TGTGCCAGCGAACAGGGGAACACCGGGGAGCTGTTTTTT.

The chain couples TRBV6-6 to TRBJ1-5; maybe TRBD1 (6 bases). V shed 6 bases and J shed 4 bases, with 16 bases lying between them. CDR1 and CDR2 from the germline V gene are MNHNY and SVGAGI (reference sequence). The CDR3 totals 15 residues. This chain's CDR3 is CASSYTPGQNQPQHF. CDR3 nucleotide sequence: TGTGCCAGCAGCTACACCCCCGGACAGAATCAGCCCCAGCATTTT.

The chain couples TRBV7-9 to TRBJ2-1, with 14 bases identical to TRBD2. V lost 5 bases to trimming and J lost 8 bases; unmatched junction nucleotides: 11. The CDR3 sequence is 17 residues long. The germline gives CDR1 SEHNR, CDR2 FQNEAQ (reference sequence). CDR3: CASSRRLAGGPPDEQFF. The CDR3 bases are TGTGCCAGCAGCCGAAGACTAGCGGGAGGGCCTCCAGATGAGCAGTTCTTC.

Worth noting for this clonotype: A read error may produce the germline difference seen at one junction end. The chain has TRBV5-1 and TRBJ2-7; D remains unclear. CDR1 is SGHRS and CDR2 is YFSETQ in the germline V gene. The CDR3 is 13 residues long. The CDR3 coding sequence is TGCGCCGGCAGTGAGTGGATCTCCTACGAGCAGTACTTC. Translation gives CAGSEWISYEQYF.

The V gene is TRBV20-1, the J gene TRBJ2-4, with D hard to call. Trimming took 1 base from V and 3 from J, leaving 13 bases between them. There are 15 residues in the CDR3. Germline assignment: CDR1 DFQATT and CDR2 SNEGSKA (reference sequence). This CDR3 reads CSARATLVGKNIQYF. DNA of the CDR3: TGCAGTGCTAGAGCAACCTTAGTGGGCAAAAACATTCAGTACTTC.

With respect to this clonotype: Germline is not matched at one junction end, which may reflect a read error. The chain carries TRBV10-3 and TRBJ2-3; TRBD1 aligns across 7 bases. This CDR3 has 17 residues. Looked up from germline, CDR1 is ENHRY and CDR2 is SYGVKD. The CDR3 loop reads CAISKSRTGPSTDTQYF. The DNA of the CDR3 is TGTGCCATCAGTAAGTCCAGGACAGGCCCTAGCACAGATACGCAGTATTTT.

This clonotype was picked up a small number of times. The chain links TRBV6-2 or TRBV6-3 to TRBJ2-7; TRBD2 is a possible D gene (5 bases). The V and J ends lost 2 bases and 12 bases respectively, with 14 bases between them. Germline CDR1 MNHEY, CDR2 SVGEGT. The CDR3 totals 12 residues. CDR3 sequence reads: CASSYGGDTTYF. The CDR3 coding sequence is TGTGCCAGCAGTTACGGAGGCGATACGACGTACTTC.

The chain recombines TRBV20-1 with TRBJ2-3; 8 bases match TRBD1. J lost 2 bases, V lost 6 bases, and 13 bases had no gene match. Germline CDR1 is DFQATT and CDR2 is SNEGSKA (reference sequence). This CDR3 contains 16 residues. CDR3 nucleotides: TGCAGTGCCCCCCGTCTGGACAGGGTTTTCACAGATACGCAGTATTTT. It specifies CSAPRLDRVFTDTQYF.

The chain uses TRBV7-2 and TRBJ2-5; D is unclear. Trimming shortened V by 3 bases and J by 4 bases, and 12 bases separated the two germline ends. The V gene's germline CDR1 is SGHTA and CDR2 FQGNSA. The CDR3 contains 14 residues. CDR3 protein: CASSFNVPGETQYF. CDR3 DNA sequence: TGTGCCAGCAGCTTTAACGTCCCGGGAGAGACCCAGTACTTC.

The chain couples TRBV7-9 to TRBJ2-5, with D perhaps matching TRBD2 (7 bases). Germline loops: CDR1 SEHNR, CDR2 FQNEAQ (reference sequence). There are 17 residues in the CDR3. Trimming left V 1 base short and J 5 bases short, with 20 bases between. The CDR3 bases are TGTGCCAGCAGCTTAGAGGCCGCGCGGGGGCCCCGGGAGACCCAGTACTTC. Amino acid sequence: CASSLEAARGPRETQYF.

The V gene is TRBV3-1, the J gene TRBJ2-3, with 8 bases aligning to TRBD1. Germline V gene lookup returns CDR1 LGHDT and CDR2 YNNKEL (reference sequence). The J segment lost 1 base and the V segment lost 3 bases, leaving 9 bases of the junction unmatched. This CDR3 is built from 17 residues. The CDR3 sequence is CASSHGTGPFGTDTQYF. The CDR3 DNA reads as TGTGCCAGCAGCCACGGGACAGGACCTTTCGGCACAGATACGCAGTATTTT.

The CDR3 bases are TGCAGTGCAAGGGACCGGCGGGGAGATACGCAGTATTTT. It specifies CSARDRRGDTQYF. The chain joins TRBV20-1 to TRBJ2-3, with TRBD2 as a possible D gene (6 bases). Germline CDR1 reads DFQATT; CDR2 reads SNEGSKA (reference sequence). V was cut by 6 bases and J by 5 bases, with 15 bases left in between. This CDR3 is 13 amino acids long.

J is TRBJ2-3 and V is TRBV30; 7 nucleotides match TRBD2. The CDR3 totals 14 residues. CDR1 and CDR2 (germline): GTSNPN, SVGIG (reference sequence). The V segment lost 5 bases and the J segment 6 bases; nucleotides outside the gene matches: 11. The DNA for the CDR3 is TGTGCCTGGCTACTAGCGAGACTAGGGGATACGCAGTATTTT. Protein product: CAWLLARLGDTQYF.

This chain links TRBV5-1 with TRBJ2-2; D not resolved. Per the germline V gene, CDR1 is SGHRS and CDR2 is YFSETQ. The CDR3 consists of 14 residues. V gave up 0 bases and J gave up 2 bases, with 5 bases separating them. CDR3 in amino acids: CASSLDQNTGELFF. CDR3 bases: TGCGCCAGCAGCTTGGACCAAAACACCGGGGAGCTGTTTTTT.

This clonotype is a singleton in its sample. The CDR3 sequence: CASSPRRTYDTGELFF. The CDR3, as DNA: TGTGCCAGCAGCCCAAGGAGGACCTATGACACCGGGGAGCTGTTTTTT. The chain links TRBV28 to TRBJ2-2; D is possibly TRBD2 (5 bases). Germline V CDR1 and CDR2: MDHEN, SYDVKM. V was clipped by 6 bases and J by 3 bases, with 17 bases between them. The CDR3 runs 16 residues.

The rearrangement links TRBV29-1 to TRBJ2-4; D is unclear. The tail of the sequence fits TRBJ2-5 better, so the J call may be wrong. CDR1 is SQVTM and CDR2 is ANQGSEA in the germline V gene. This CDR3 region has 12 residues. In nucleotides, the CDR3 is TGCAGCCAATCCGGAGCCCAAGAGACCCAGTACTTC. This codes for CSQSGAQETQYF.

The rearrangement joins TRBV24-1 to TRBJ2-1; 10 nucleotides line up with TRBD2. The germline CDR1 and CDR2 sequences are KGHDR and SFDVKD. This CDR3 has 18 amino acids. V trimming: 1 base; J trimming: 13 bases; junction bases outside the gene matches: 18. CDR3 in amino acids: CATSDLGPGLAPQETQFF. DNA for the CDR3: TGTGCCACCAGTGATTTAGGTCCGGGACTAGCGCCACAAGAGACCCAGTTCTTC.

The rearrangement joins TRBV25-1 to TRBJ2-6, with 10 bases that match TRBD2. The CDR3 has 19 residues. Per the germline V gene, CDR1 is MGHDK and CDR2 is SYGVNS. With 1 base clipped from V and 2 bases from J, the junction kept 8 bases outside the gene matches. CDR3 sequence: CASSEWNSGGSTGANVLTF. The CDR3 DNA reads TGTGCCAGCAGTGAATGGAATAGCGGGGGGTCCACTGGGGCCAACGTCCTGACTTTC.

This clonotype was seen a few times. The DNA of the CDR3 is TGTGCCAGCAGTGCCCAGGGGTGGGGTGGAGATACGCAGTATTTT. The encoded protein is CASSAQGWGGDTQYF. The V gene is TRBV25-1, the J gene TRBJ2-3; a possible D gene is TRBD1 (6 bases). CDR1 is MGHDK and CDR2 is SYGVNS in the germline V gene. The CDR3 spans 15 residues. Trimming removed 4 bases at V and 5 bases at J, with 16 bases between.

This chain joins TRBV4-2 and TRBJ2-1, with a weak D call TRBD1 (5 bases). The V and J ends lost 2 bases and 7 bases respectively, with 12 bases between them. Germline-derived CDR1 and CDR2 are LGHNA and YNFKEQ. The CDR3 spans 14 residues. The CDR3 sequence is CASSQQGFRNEQFF. The DNA for the CDR3 is TGTGCCAGCAGCCAACAGGGCTTCAGGAATGAGCAGTTCTTC.

A word on this clonotype: One end of the junction varies from germline; a read error may be responsible. The chain uses TRBV7-2 and TRBJ2-7; no reliable D call. This CDR3 region has 14 residues. Germline V CDR1 and CDR2: SGHTA, FQGNSA. CDR3 region: CAGSSFNGTYEQYF. As DNA, the CDR3 is TGTGCCGGCAGCTCCTTCAACGGAACCTACGAGCAGTACTTC.

The chain couples TRBV7-7 to TRBJ2-2; tentatively, D is TRBD2 (6 bases). In germline, CDR1 is SSHAT, CDR2 FNYEAQ (reference sequence). The V and J ends lost 5 bases and 4 bases respectively, with 14 bases between them. The CDR3 is 15 amino acids. For the CDR3, the DNA is TGTGCCAGCAGCCCGACTAGTGGCCCCACCGGGGAGCTGTTTTTT. It yields the protein CASSPTSGPTGELFF.

The chain couples TRBV4-2 to TRBJ2-4; D remains unclear. Near its end, the DNA agrees better with TRBJ2-7, so the J call may be wrong. The CDR3 loop spans 16 amino acids. From germline, CDR1 is LGHNA and CDR2 YNFKEQ. The CDR3 DNA reads TGTGCCAGCAGCTCTCCTGACGGCCTTAGCTCCTACGAGCAGTACTTC. Its protein is CASSSPDGLSSYEQYF.